The entry that follows covers one T cell receptor (beta chain) sequence. The data were taken from a study of blood T cell repertoires in COVID-19. Whole-study context: PBMCs, B-cell-depleted T cells, or T cells provided the cDNA or gDNA that made up the material.

The length of the CDR3 is 17 residues. Germline V lookup: CDR1 MNHEY, CDR2 SVGEGT. V dropped 1 base and J dropped 0 bases, with 14 bases sitting between them. Produced via immunoSEQ multiplex PCR; TCRdb's table is partial and in-frame only. This table has some 380,000 clones, around 87% appearing once. Sequencing was performed on PBMCs or T cells enriched from blood (not recorded which). The origin of this receptor is a man aged 25 to 40 who had recovered from COVID-19. V and J are TRBV6-2 or TRBV6-3 and TRBJ2-3; D is perhaps TRBD1 (5 bases). CDR3 residues: CASSYFVAGHSTDTQYF. The CDR3 DNA follows: TGTGCCAGCAGTTACTTCGTTGCAGGGCATAGCACAGATACGCAGTATTTT.